These 25 T cell receptor beta chains originate from one sample sequenced in a study of sequential checkpoint blockade in melanoma. Method: immunoSEQ multiplex PCR; TCRdb's copy keeps in-frame clones and lacks some. There are around 21,000 clones in the sample; around four fifths occur only once, and under 65% lies in the top ten. As to treatment: randomized to nivolumab then ipilimumab (arm A) or the reverse (arm B). The sequenced sample was CD8+ T cells sorted from blood (inferred from file names), obtained from a patient given nivolumab and ipilimumab in sequence. These receptors were collected from a human donor with melanoma.

The chain links TRBV7-9 to TRBJ2-3; D is perhaps TRBD1 (6 bases). Germline V lookup: CDR1 SEHNR, CDR2 FQNEAQ (reference sequence). Trimming shortened V by 1 base and J by 2 bases, and 16 bases separated the two germline ends. This CDR3 has 17 amino acids. CDR3 amino acids: CASSLETGQMYTDTQYF. The CDR3 nucleotides are TGTGCCAGCAGCTTAGAGACTGGACAGATGTACACAGATACGCAGTATTTT.

The chain links TRBV4-3 to TRBJ1-5; D not certain. Germline V CDR1 and CDR2: LGHNA, YSLEER. Trimming left V 0 bases short and J 4 bases short, with 7 bases between. The CDR3 runs to 14 residues. The CDR3 loop is CASSQERGNQPQHF. The DNA of the CDR3 is TGCGCCAGCAGCCAAGAACGAGGGAATCAGCCCCAGCATTTT.

In this sample, this clone turned up once. The chain couples TRBV15 to TRBJ2-3; D possibly corresponds to TRBD1 (5 bases). V shed 0 bases and J shed 2 bases, with 15 bases lying between them. The CDR3 consists of 17 residues. Germline V gene sequence: CDR1 LNHNV, CDR2 YYDKDF (reference sequence). The chain's CDR3 is CATSRDQYLGATDTQYF. CDR3 in DNA: TGTGCCACCAGCAGAGACCAGTATCTAGGGGCCACAGATACGCAGTATTTT.

The chain employs TRBV10-2 and TRBJ1-6; 8 bases are a match to TRBD1. The V and J ends lost 3 bases and 2 bases, in that order; junction bases with no gene match: 15. CDR1 and CDR2 from the germline V gene are WSHSY and SAAADI. The CDR3 totals 20 residues. CDR3 sequence: CASSEWTGWDTTPYNSPLHF. CDR3 sequence (DNA): TGCGCCAGCAGTGAATGGACAGGGTGGGACACCACCCCCTATAATTCACCCCTCCACTTT.

The CDR3 nucleotides are TGTGCCAGCAGTCAATGGACAGAGAGGGGCACTGAAGCTTTCTTT. This translates into CASSQWTERGTEAFF. This chain links TRBV2 with TRBJ1-1; a possible D gene is TRBD1 (6 bases). Per the germline V gene, CDR1 is SNHLY and CDR2 is FYNNEI. V shed 5 bases and J shed 4 bases, with 17 bases lying between them. The CDR3 loop spans 15 amino acids.

This clone was seen a handful of times. The chain links TRBV9 to TRBJ2-2; D possibly corresponds to TRBD1 (7 bases). The V and J ends lost 7 bases and 4 bases respectively, with 23 bases between them. The germline gives CDR1 SGDLS, CDR2 YYNGEE. The length of the CDR3 is 17 residues. Here the CDR3 reads CASATQGGSGSTGELFF. CDR3 in DNA: TGTGCCAGCGCAACCCAGGGGGGAAGTGGGAGCACCGGGGAGCTGTTTTTT.

The chain employs TRBV14 and TRBJ1-2; no clear D gene. Looked up from germline, CDR1 is SGHDN and CDR2 is FVKESK. Trimming took off 5 bases at V and 2 bases at J, with 9 bases between the two ends. CDR3 size: 13 residues. The CDR3 reads CASSKTRNYGYTF. The CDR3 region has the DNA TGTGCCAGCAGCAAAACTAGAAACTATGGCTACACCTTC.

J is TRBJ2-7 and V is TRBV2; D unclear. V lost 2 bases, J lost 0 bases, and 14 bases lay in between. This CDR3 spans 16 amino acids. Looked up from germline, CDR1 is SNHLY and CDR2 is FYNNEI. The CDR3 region has the DNA TGTGCCAGCAGTGAACCTTGGCAGGAAAGCTCCTACGAGCAGTACTTC. Encoded protein: CASSEPWQESSYEQYF.

The gene calls are TRBV10-3 and TRBJ2-4, with D perhaps matching TRBD2 (5 bases). Germline V gene sequence: CDR1 ENHRY, CDR2 SYGVKD. V was shortened by 10 bases and J by 0 bases, with 16 bases between the two germline ends. This CDR3 spans 15 amino acids. This CDR3 reads CASPWELIAKNIQYF. The CDR3 DNA reads as TGTGCCAGTCCCTGGGAGCTGATAGCCAAAAACATTCAGTACTTC.

The chain uses TRBV14 and TRBJ1-6, with TRBD1 matching over 7 bases. This CDR3 has 18 amino acids. CDR1 and CDR2 from the germline V gene are SGHDN and FVKESK. With V trimmed by 3 bases and J by 0 bases, 8 bases remained unmatched. CDR3 nucleotide sequence: TGTGCCAGCAGCCATACCGGGACAGACAGCTCCTATAATTCACCCCTCCACTTT. It translates to CASSHTGTDSSYNSPLHF.

V and J are TRBV7-9 and TRBJ2-1; 9 bases map to TRBD2. The CDR3 is 15 residues long. CDR1 is SEHNR and CDR2 is FQNEAQ in the germline V gene (reference sequence). The V gene end was trimmed by 2 bases and the J gene end by 8 bases; junction bases not matched to a gene: 7. The CDR3 here is CASSLLRGGLYEQFF. The CDR3, as DNA: TGTGCCAGCAGCTTATTGCGGGGGGGGCTCTATGAGCAGTTCTTC.

The chain links TRBV7-3 to TRBJ2-3, with a possible D match to TRBD2 (5 bases). Germline CDR1 is SGHTA and CDR2 is FQGTGA. The CDR3 is made up of 13 amino acids. V lost 7 bases and J 1 base, leaving 9 bases between the germline ends. CDR3 nucleotides: TGTGCCAGCACGGACGGGGGCACAGATACGCAGTATTTT. Its translation: CASTDGGTDTQYF. Filled out from reference TRBV7-3 and TRBJ2-3, the complete variable domain reads GAGVSQTPSNKVTEKGKYVELRCDPISGHTALYWYRQSLGQGPEFLIYFQGTGAADDSGLPNDRFFAVRPEGSVSTLKIQRTERGDSAVYLCASTDGGTDTQYFGPGTRLTVL.

This clone was seen once. The chain uses TRBV15 and TRBJ1-5, with a weak D call TRBD1 (5 bases). Germline values: CDR1 LNHNV, CDR2 YYDKDF (reference sequence). V was cut by 3 bases and J by 1 base, with 16 bases left in between. This CDR3 has 17 amino acids. Here the CDR3 reads CATSRARAQGSNQPQHF. As DNA, the CDR3 is TGTGCCACCAGCAGGGCCAGGGCCCAGGGAAGCAATCAGCCCCAGCATTTT.

The rearrangement links TRBV7-2 to TRBJ2-3; tentatively, D is TRBD1 (5 bases). Trimming stripped 5 bases from V and 1 base from J, with 16 bases between. CDR3 length: 16 amino acids. CDR1 and CDR2 from the germline V gene are SGHTA and FQGNSA. CDR3 in amino acids: CASSLGGALRTDTQYF. For the CDR3, the DNA is TGTGCCAGCAGCCTAGGTGGGGCACTGCGCACAGATACGCAGTATTTT.

Here the CDR3 reads CASSTVGAREYGYTF. The DNA for the CDR3 is TGTGCCAGTAGTACCGTAGGGGCGCGGGAATATGGCTACACCTTC. V and J are TRBV19 and TRBJ1-2; perhaps TRBD1 as D (5 bases). Germline CDR1 is LNHDA and CDR2 is SQIVND (reference sequence). This CDR3 is 15 amino acids long. Trimming left V 4 bases short and J 5 bases short, with 17 bases between.

This clone was detected a few times. The V gene is TRBV5-1, the J gene TRBJ2-7, with 13 nucleotides matching TRBD2. Trimming at V came to 4 bases and at J to 6 bases, leaving 10 bases not matched to a gene. Germline values: CDR1 SGHRS, CDR2 YFSETQ. There are 16 residues in the CDR3. CDR3 region: CASSARLAGGPPEQYF. The CDR3 coding sequence is TGCGCCAGCAGCGCGCGACTAGCGGGGGGCCCCCCCGAGCAGTACTTC.

The gene calls are TRBV10-2 and TRBJ1-1; D remains unclear. The CDR3 totals 12 residues. Germline CDR1 is WSHSY and CDR2 is SAAADI. Trimming left V 10 bases short and J 1 base short, with 10 bases between. The CDR3 loop reads CATAFGNTEAFF. In nucleotides, the CDR3 is TGCGCCACCGCCTTCGGGAACACTGAAGCTTTCTTT.

This chain connects TRBV28 to TRBJ1-1, with 7 bases lining up with TRBD1. V lost 3 bases, J lost 0 bases, and 10 bases stayed unmatched. Germline V gene lookup returns CDR1 MDHEN and CDR2 SYDVKM. The CDR3 contains 17 residues. CDR3 amino acids: CASSFSLWGQMNTEAFF. In nucleotides, the CDR3 is TGTGCCAGCAGTTTCAGTCTGTGGGGACAGATGAACACTGAAGCTTTCTTT.

The genes are TRBV19 and TRBJ1-5; TRBD1 might be the D (6 bases). The CDR3 has 12 residues. The germline V and J ends were trimmed by 8 bases and 4 bases, with 9 bases remaining between them. CDR1 and CDR2 (germline): LNHDA, SQIVND (reference sequence). Here the CDR3 reads CASEQGNQPQHF. In DNA form, the CDR3 reads TGTGCCAGTGAACAGGGAAATCAGCCCCAGCATTTT.

The gene calls are TRBV28 and TRBJ2-7; the match to TRBD2 covers 9 bases. V lost 8 bases and J lost 5; bases outside the gene matches: 7. The CDR3 consists of 13 residues. Germline CDR1 and CDR2: MDHEN and SYDVKM. The CDR3, as DNA: TGTGCCAGCGGCTGGACTAGCGTCCACGAGCAGTACTTC. This sequence encodes CASGWTSVHEQYF.

The V and J genes are TRBV9 and TRBJ1-3, with 9 bases fitting TRBD1. Germline CDR1 is SGDLS and CDR2 is YYNGEE. J lost 4 bases, V lost 2 bases, and 4 bases had no gene match. The CDR3 runs 15 residues. CDR3 nucleotides: TGTGCCAGCAGCGTCGGACAGGGGCCCGGAAACACCATATATTTT. Its protein is CASSVGQGPGNTIYF.

Comment on this clone: An end of the junction does not agree with germline; a read error may underlie this. The chain has TRBV29-1 and TRBJ2-4, with 8 bases that match TRBD1. The CDR3 runs 11 residues. Per germline, CDR1 SQVTM and CDR2 ANQGSEA. The CDR3 coding sequence is TGCAGCGTTGAGAGACAGGGGTCGAATCTCTTC. Its translation: CSVERQGSNLF.

CDR3 sequence reads: CASSQRRQGGGTEAFF. The CDR3 nucleotides are TGCGCCAGCAGCCAACGTCGACAGGGGGGTGGCACTGAAGCTTTCTTT. V usage is TRBV4-3 and J usage is TRBJ1-1, with 9 bases matching TRBD1. The CDR3 loop spans 16 amino acids. Germline V gives CDR1 LGHNA, CDR2 YSLEER. V gave up 2 bases and J gave up 4 bases; unmatched junction bases: 8.

The chain uses TRBV5-1 and TRBJ1-1, with unresolved D. This CDR3 comprises 14 residues. Trimming took off 2 bases at V and 1 base at J, with 9 bases between the two ends. CDR1 is SGHRS, CDR2 YFSETQ, per germline. The CDR3 is CASSLERSNTEAFF. The DNA for the CDR3 is TGCGCCAGCAGCTTAGAGCGATCGAACACTGAAGCTTTCTTT.

V is TRBV10-1 and J is TRBJ2-7; no reliable D call. V lost 6 bases, J lost 6 bases, and 18 bases lay in between. Germline CDR1 reads WNHNN; CDR2 reads SYGVQD (reference sequence). The CDR3 contains 14 residues. This CDR3 reads CASSPGPYPFEQYF. CDR3 nucleotides: TGCGCCAGCAGCCCGGGTCCCTATCCTTTCGAGCAGTACTTC.